Presented here are 21 T cell receptor beta chains from one specimen sequenced in a study of post-analysis software for immune sequencing data (dated by TCRdb to 2013 to 2016). What the authors observed across the whole study: Patients showed significantly higher frequencies than controls for five TRBV segments, among them TRBV5-6, TRBV5-1 and TRBV20-1.

Their antigen targets remain unknown. Library construction relied on PCR. The data were produced on an Illumina HiSeq 2500. To reduce PCR and sequencing biases, unique molecular identifiers were built into the TCR beta cDNA libraries. TCRdb trimmed the raw reads at Q25, called clones with MiXCR and kept productive beta chains. A single entry per CDR3 protein holds the most common genes and DNA from its merged rows. This sample has hundreds of thousands of distinct CDR3 sequences in its table, and about 57% of those were observed once. Clones ranked in the top ten supply 4.6% of the sample. The sample comprised blood. The receptors originated from a girl aged 5 to 17 with multiple sclerosis.

This chain links TRBV7-2 with TRBJ1-2; TRBD1 might be the D (6 bases). The V end was cut by 4 bases, the J end by 6 bases, with 21 bases between. Looked up from germline, CDR1 is SGHTA and CDR2 is FQGNSA. The CDR3 runs 16 residues. The CDR3 sequence is CASSYSHPGGPDGYTF. The CDR3, as DNA: TGTGCCAGCAGCTATTCCCATCCGGGGGGGCCAGATGGCTACACCTTC. Using reference TRBV7-2 and TRBJ1-2 for the parts outside the CDR3, the full variable domain is GAGVSQSPSNKVTEKGKDVELRCDPISGHTALYWYRQSLGQGLEFLIYFQGNSAPDKSGLPSDRFSAERTGGSVSTLTIQRTQQEDSAVYLCASSYSHPGGPDGYTFGSGTRLTVV.

This clonotype turned up a few times. CDR3 region: CSVLSGEGLAGTDTQYF. CDR3 nucleotides: TGCAGCGTTCTTTCGGGGGAGGGACTAGCGGGGACAGATACGCAGTATTTT. The chain joins TRBV29-1 to TRBJ2-3; 13 bases are shared with TRBD2. Germline V gene data show CDR1 as SQVTM and CDR2 as ANQGSEA. The CDR3 loop spans 17 amino acids. Trimming at V came to 5 bases and at J to 3 bases, leaving 11 bases not matched to a gene.

The rearrangement links TRBV6-5 to TRBJ2-7; 8 bases are shared with TRBD2. Germline CDR1 MNHEY, CDR2 SVGAGI. J gave up 3 bases and V 0 bases, and 16 bases lay outside the gene matches. The CDR3 runs to 19 residues. The CDR3: CASSYSGGAGDPLGYEQYF. CDR3 coding DNA: TGTGCCAGCAGTTACTCCGGGGGAGCGGGAGATCCATTAGGCTACGAGCAGTACTTC.

This clonotype was seen a single time. In DNA, the CDR3 is TGTGCCAGCAGCTTAACAGGGGAGTTTTCCAACTATGGCTACACCTTC. Amino acid sequence: CASSLTGEFSNYGYTF. This chain connects TRBV7-8 to TRBJ1-2; 7 positions agree with TRBD1. Trimming at V came to 2 bases and at J to 2 bases, leaving 8 bases not matched to a gene. Germline CDR1 is SGHVS and CDR2 is FQNEAQ. The CDR3 is made up of 16 amino acids.

This clonotype was picked up a small number of times. The V and J genes are TRBV5-1 and TRBJ2-3; 8 bases are shared with TRBD2. The CDR3 has 20 residues. The V gene's germline CDR1 is SGHRS and CDR2 YFSETQ. J was trimmed by 4 bases and V by 3 bases; bases with no gene match: 22. This CDR3 reads CASSSDLGGASGLFPDTQYF. In nucleotides, the CDR3 is TGCGCCAGCAGCTCGGACCTCGGGGGAGCTAGCGGGCTATTCCCAGATACGCAGTATTTT.

This chain joins TRBV5-1 and TRBJ1-2; TRBD1 aligns across 8 bases. Trimming took 5 bases from V and 10 from J; bases not matched to a gene: 10. CDR3 size: 13 residues. Germline CDR1 and CDR2: SGHRS and YFSETQ. CDR3 bases: TGCGCCAGCAGTGTTGTGGGACAGGCGGTCTACACCTTC. It is translated as CASSVVGQAVYTF.

This chain links TRBV5-5 with TRBJ1-1; 8 bases align to TRBD1. The ends lost 5 bases at V and 6 bases at J; junction bases unmatched: 12. CDR1 and CDR2 from the germline V gene are SGHKS and YYEKEE (reference sequence). There are 15 residues in the CDR3. Here the CDR3 DNA reads TGTGCCAGCAGGTTCCGGACAGGGAAGGACCCTGAAGCTTTCTTT. Encoded protein: CASRFRTGKDPEAFF.

The gene calls are TRBV4-1 and TRBJ2-5, with D possibly being TRBD2 (6 bases). This CDR3 is 15 amino acids long. Trimming pared 0 bases from V and 5 bases from J, leaving 13 bases between. Germline V lookup: CDR1 MGHRA, CDR2 YSYEKL. The CDR3 protein is CASSQEPVGLETQYF. The CDR3 coding sequence is TGCGCCAGCAGCCAAGAACCGGTGGGACTTGAGACCCAGTACTTC.

This clonotype was seen only a few times. The chain joins TRBV7-9 to TRBJ2-1; 8 bases are shared with TRBD2. This CDR3 contains 17 residues. V shed 2 bases, J shed 0 bases, and the junction held 6 bases outside the gene matches. The germline CDR1 and CDR2 sequences are SEHNR and FQNEAQ (reference sequence). The CDR3 protein is CASSLPLAEPSYNEQFF. CDR3 DNA sequence: TGTGCCAGCAGCTTACCACTAGCGGAGCCCTCCTACAATGAGCAGTTCTTC.

The chain has TRBV9 and TRBJ1-2; 10 nucleotides align to TRBD1. Trimming took 3 bases from V and 5 from J; bases not matched to a gene: 7. The length of the CDR3 is 15 residues. CDR1 is SGDLS and CDR2 is YYNGEE in the germline V gene. CDR3 coding DNA: TGTGCCAGCAGCGACATGTGGGGACAGGGGTATGGCTACACCTTC. Protein: CASSDMWGQGYGYTF. Using reference TRBV9 and TRBJ1-2 for the parts outside the CDR3, the full variable domain is DSGVTQTPKHLITATGQRVTLRCSPRSGDLSVYWYQQSLDQGLQFLIQYYNGEERAKGNILERFSAQQFPDLHSELNLSSLELGDSALYFCASSDMWGQGYGYTFGSGTRLTVV.

V gene TRBV5-5 combines with J gene TRBJ2-1, with 7 bases matching TRBD1. Trimming at V came to 2 bases and at J to 7 bases, leaving 9 bases not matched to a gene. CDR1 is SGHKS and CDR2 is YYEKEE in the germline V gene (reference sequence). This CDR3 has 15 residues. CDR3 DNA sequence: TGTGCCAGCAGCTTTACATGGACAGGTCGTAATGAGCAGTTCTTC. Encoded protein: CASSFTWTGRNEQFF.

The V call is TRBV4-1, the J call TRBJ2-3; D is perhaps TRBD2 (5 bases). The CDR3 runs 14 residues. The V gene lost 4 bases and the J gene lost 4 bases, with 12 bases spanning the gap. Germline CDR1 is MGHRA and CDR2 is YSYEKL. In DNA, the CDR3 is TGCGCCAGCAGCCTGGAGTACGGGGCAGATACGCAGTATTTT. This sequence encodes CASSLEYGADTQYF.

The V call is TRBV6-5, the J call TRBJ2-1; TRBD2 matches at 9 bases. The CDR3 has 18 amino acids. CDR1 is MNHEY, CDR2 SVGAGI, per germline. V lost 0 bases, J lost 0 bases, and 6 bases stayed unmatched. In DNA, the CDR3 is TGTGCCAGCAGTTACTCGTGGTCTAGCGGGGCCTCCTACAATGAGCAGTTCTTC. As protein: CASSYSWSSGASYNEQFF.

This clonotype came up a few times. The CDR3 spells CSARVAGAPSHIYEQYF. Written as DNA, the CDR3 is TGCAGTGCTAGAGTAGCGGGGGCCCCCAGTCACATATACGAGCAGTACTTC. The gene calls are TRBV20-1 and TRBJ2-7, with 9 bases aligning to TRBD2. Per the germline V gene, CDR1 is DFQATT and CDR2 is SNEGSKA (reference sequence). Trimming cost V 1 base and J 4 bases; bases outside gene matches: 14. This CDR3 contains 17 residues.

This clonotype has only a few counts. The CDR3 coding sequence is TGCGCCAGCAGGTTGACGGTACAGCTTAACACTGAAGCTTTCTTT. Translated: CASRLTVQLNTEAFF. The chain has TRBV5-1 and TRBJ1-1; D is unresolved. V gave up 5 bases and J gave up 2 bases, with 16 bases separating them. The germline V gene has CDR1 SGHRS and CDR2 YFSETQ. The CDR3 loop spans 15 amino acids. Using reference TRBV5-1 and TRBJ1-1 for the parts outside the CDR3, the full variable domain is KAGVTQTPRYLIKTRGQQVTLSCSPISGHRSVSWYQQTPGQGLQFLFEYFSETQRNKGNFPGRFSGRQFSNSRSEMNVSTLELGDSALYLCASRLTVQLNTEAFFGQGTRLTVV.

This clonotype was observed once. The rearrangement links TRBV5-4 to TRBJ2-3; 7 bases are a match to TRBD2. The junction had 7 bases not matched to a gene; V was cut back by 6 bases and J by 3 bases. This CDR3 comprises 14 residues. Germline-derived CDR1 and CDR2 are SGHNT and YYREEE (reference sequence). The CDR3 reads CASNPREATDTQYF. The CDR3 region has the DNA TGTGCCAGCAATCCCCGGGAGGCGACAGATACGCAGTATTTT. Full variable domain (rest looked up from reference TRBV5-4 and TRBJ2-3): ETGVTQSPTHLIKTRGQQVTLRCSSQSGHNTVSWYQQALGQGPQFIFQYYREEENGRGNFPPRFSGLQFPNYSSELNVNALELDDSALYLCASNPREATDTQYFGPGTRLTVL.

V gene TRBV3-1 combines with J gene TRBJ2-4, with 7 positions matching TRBD2. The J call may not be correct, given that the DNA end is closer to TRBJ2-7. Germline CDR1 LGHDT, CDR2 YNNKEL (reference sequence). The length of the CDR3 is 17 residues. CDR3 loop: CASSQDNSGTTFYEQYF. DNA for the CDR3: TGTGCCAGCAGCCAAGATAATTCAGGGACTACCTTCTACGAGCAGTACTTC.

This rearrangement joins TRBV20-1 to TRBJ1-1, with 10 positions matching TRBD1. Germline values: CDR1 DFQATT, CDR2 SNEGSKA (reference sequence). The CDR3 consists of 14 residues. Germline trimming cut 7 bases from V and 4 bases from J; bases unmatched to any gene: 9. The CDR3 sequence is CSVDRGPDGTEAFF. CDR3 bases: TGCAGTGTTGACAGGGGGCCCGATGGCACTGAAGCTTTCTTT.

Points on this clonotype: A junction boundary mismatches the germline segment, possibly from a read error. Written as DNA, the CDR3 is TGCGCCAGCAGCACCAACGGACTAGCGGGAGGGCCGGGCGAGCGGTACTTC. This gives the protein CASSTNGLAGGPGERYF. The chain employs TRBV5-1 and TRBJ2-7; 15 nucleotides match TRBD2. Germline values: CDR1 SGHRS, CDR2 YFSETQ. There are 17 residues in the CDR3.

The rearrangement joins TRBV6-5 to TRBJ2-5, with a possible D match to TRBD2 (6 bases). Germline CDR1 is MNHEY and CDR2 is SVGAGI. The CDR3 consists of 14 residues. The CDR3 DNA follows: TGTGTCGCATCATCCCGGAGGGCCTCAGAGACCCAGTACTTC. It yields the protein CVASSRRASETQYF.

This clonotype was counted between two and nine times. V and J are TRBV6-1 and TRBJ2-7, with D uncertain. The germline V gene encodes CDR1 MNHNS and CDR2 SASEGT. This CDR3 is built from 18 residues. V was pared by 2 bases and J by 2 bases, with 22 bases between. This CDR3 reads CASSEIGPNYYNTYEQYF. The CDR3, as DNA: TGTGCCAGCAGTGAAATCGGACCGAACTATTACAACACCTACGAGCAGTACTTC.